The clone carrying this TCR beta chain was seen a handful of times. These data originate in a study of human T cells and chemical hapten exposure. Study context: A patient group, mainly female, showed alopecia areata, totalis or universalis.

MiXCR, run by TCRdb on the RACE reads, gives a single entry per CDR3 protein. Of 85,000 to 100,000 distinct CDR3 sequences listed, more than 10% are singletons. The germline CDR1 and CDR2 sequences are LGHNA and YNFKEQ. Trimming removed 0 bases from V and 0 bases from J, with 14 bases in between. The CDR3 is 17 residues long. The time point was: pre-sensitization, week 0. Treatment noted: therapeutic diphenylcyclopropenone sensitization with weekly scalp DPC. The chain joins TRBV4-2 to TRBJ2-5; D is ambiguous. The input for sequencing was whole blood, taken in connection with sensitization to the hapten diphenylcyclopropenone (DPC). The source of this sequence is a woman aged 55-69 years with alopecia areata. Some clones in this sample may be carry-over from other donors' samples. CDR3 sequence: CASSQDQALGYQETQYF. CDR3 sequence (DNA): TGTGCCAGCAGCCAAGATCAGGCGTTGGGATACCAAGAGACCCAGTACTTC.